The 7 T cell receptor beta chains reported below all come from one sample, sequenced in a study of technical replicates of blood from several donors (dated by TCRdb to about 2017). Library construction relied on the immunoSEQ multiplex PCR assay. Drawn from immuneACCESS, this table holds only the in-frame rearrangements with V and J called that TCRdb kept. Clones are partly lost; checked studies trace under half to an unresolved V gene and leave the rest unexplained. Recorded for this sample are around 65,000 clones; approximately 88% of them occurred a single time. 4% to 5% of the sample is taken by the ten largest. The sequenced material came from PBMCs. The receptors shown here come from a human donor in good health. Some clones in this sample may be carry-over from other donors' samples.

This clone was observed once. V gene TRBV19 combines with J gene TRBJ2-5, with no clear D. Trimming stripped 4 bases from V and 2 bases from J, with 11 bases between. The CDR3 is 14 amino acids. In germline, CDR1 is LNHDA, CDR2 SQIVND (reference sequence). The CDR3 bases are TGTGCCAGTAGTACTGGTAGATTTCAAGAGACCCAGTACTTC. Protein sequence: CASSTGRFQETQYF.

The chain recombines TRBV19 with TRBJ2-1; tentative D call: TRBD1 (6 bases). The CDR3 runs to 16 residues. From germline, CDR1 is LNHDA and CDR2 SQIVND (reference sequence). Trimming took off 5 bases at V and 3 bases at J, with 17 bases between the two ends. The CDR3 spells CASSPPRGHRYNEQFF. The CDR3 DNA is TGTGCCAGTAGTCCTCCCAGGGGACACCGCTACAATGAGCAGTTCTTC.

This clone has a handful of counts. The rearrangement links TRBV7-9 to TRBJ1-4; a possible D gene is TRBD1 (5 bases). Germline V lookup: CDR1 SEHNR, CDR2 FQNEAQ (reference sequence). The CDR3 covers 14 residues. V was pared by 2 bases and J by 8 bases, with 12 bases between. The CDR3 nucleotides are TGTGCCAGCAGCTTAAGGGGAGGCGGCGAAAAACTGTTTTTT. Residues: CASSLRGGGEKLFF.

J is TRBJ1-1 and V is TRBV2; D is perhaps TRBD1 (5 bases). CDR1 SNHLY and CDR2 FYNNEI come from the germline V gene. Deletions cut 4 bases from V and 2 bases from J, with 11 bases between. The CDR3 is 14 residues long. The CDR3 DNA sequence: TGTGCCAGCAGTGCAACCACAGGTAACACTGAAGCTTTCTTT. Residues: CASSATTGNTEAFF.

This clone was seen only once. The chain recombines TRBV7-2 with TRBJ1-3; no clear D gene. CDR3 length equals 13 residues. Trimming pared 4 bases from V and 4 bases from J, leaving 8 bases between. Germline V gives CDR1 SGHTA, CDR2 FQGNSA. The CDR3 is CASSSSLGNTIYF. CDR3 nucleotide sequence: TGTGCCAGCAGCTCCTCTTTAGGAAACACCATATATTTT.

The chain is built from TRBV7-2 and TRBJ2-7, with TRBD1 identical over 11 bases. The germline CDR1 and CDR2 sequences are SGHTA and FQGNSA. V trimming: 2 bases; J trimming: 6 bases; junction bases outside the gene matches: 6. The CDR3 covers 15 residues. CDR3 protein: CASSLPDRGRPEQYF. CDR3 sequence (DNA): TGTGCCAGCAGCTTACCGGACAGGGGGCGGCCCGAGCAGTACTTC. Variable domain in full (rest from reference TRBV7-2 and TRBJ2-7): GAGVSQSPSNKVTEKGKDVELRCDPISGHTALYWYRQSLGQGLEFLIYFQGNSAPDKSGLPSDRFSAERTGGSVSTLTIQRTQQEDSAVYLCASSLPDRGRPEQYFGPGTRLTVT.

The CDR3 coding sequence is TGTGCCAGCAGTGAAGTAGTGCCGGCGGGGGCTAGCACAGATACGCAGTATTTT. It specifies CASSEVVPAGASTDTQYF. The chain couples TRBV6-1 to TRBJ2-3, with a weak D call TRBD2 (7 bases). Germline V lookup: CDR1 MNHNS, CDR2 SASEGT. V lost 1 base and J 0 bases, leaving 17 bases between the germline ends. The CDR3 contains 18 residues.